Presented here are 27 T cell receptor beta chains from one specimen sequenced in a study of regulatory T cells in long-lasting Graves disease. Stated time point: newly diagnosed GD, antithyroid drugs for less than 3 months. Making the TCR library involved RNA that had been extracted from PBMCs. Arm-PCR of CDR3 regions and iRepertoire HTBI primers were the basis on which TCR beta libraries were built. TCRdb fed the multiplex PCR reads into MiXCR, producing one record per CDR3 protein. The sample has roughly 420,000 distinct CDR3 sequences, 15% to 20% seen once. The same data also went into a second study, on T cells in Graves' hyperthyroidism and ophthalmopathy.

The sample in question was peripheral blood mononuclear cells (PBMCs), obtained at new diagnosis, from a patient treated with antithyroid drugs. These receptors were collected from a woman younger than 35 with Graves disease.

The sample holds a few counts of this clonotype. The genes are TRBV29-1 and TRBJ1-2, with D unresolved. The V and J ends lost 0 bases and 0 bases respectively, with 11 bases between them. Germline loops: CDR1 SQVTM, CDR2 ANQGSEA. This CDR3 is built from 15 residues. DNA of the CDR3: TGCAGCGTTGAAGATCCCGTCAGGTCTAACTATGGCTACACCTTC. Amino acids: CSVEDPVRSNYGYTF.

DNA for the CDR3: TGCAGTGCTAAACCGGGACATGCGAACTATGGCTACACCTTC. Its translation: CSAKPGHANYGYTF. The chain couples TRBV20-1 to TRBJ1-2; maybe TRBD1 (6 bases). The CDR3 has 14 residues. From germline, CDR1 is DFQATT and CDR2 SNEGSKA (reference sequence). V dropped 4 bases and J dropped 2 bases, with 14 bases sitting between them.

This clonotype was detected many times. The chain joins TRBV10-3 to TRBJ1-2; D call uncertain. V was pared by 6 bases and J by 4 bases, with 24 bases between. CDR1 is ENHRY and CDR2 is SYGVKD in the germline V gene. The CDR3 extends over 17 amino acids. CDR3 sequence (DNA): TGTGCCATCAGACAAACCCTGACCCCCAGAAGCATCTATGGCTACACCTTC. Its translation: CAIRQTLTPRSIYGYTF.

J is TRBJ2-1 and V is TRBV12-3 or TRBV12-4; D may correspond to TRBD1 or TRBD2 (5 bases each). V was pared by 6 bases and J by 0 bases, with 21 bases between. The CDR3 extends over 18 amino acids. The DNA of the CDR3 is TGTGCCAGCAGCCGCTTCTCGGACTGGGGGAGCTCCTACAATGAGCAGTTCTTC. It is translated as CASSRFSDWGSSYNEQFF.

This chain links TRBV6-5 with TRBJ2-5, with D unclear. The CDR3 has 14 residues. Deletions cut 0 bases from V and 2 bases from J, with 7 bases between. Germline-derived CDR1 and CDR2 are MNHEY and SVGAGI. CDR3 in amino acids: CASSYSVGQETQYF. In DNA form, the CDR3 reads TGTGCCAGCAGTTACTCCGTGGGGCAAGAGACCCAGTACTTC.

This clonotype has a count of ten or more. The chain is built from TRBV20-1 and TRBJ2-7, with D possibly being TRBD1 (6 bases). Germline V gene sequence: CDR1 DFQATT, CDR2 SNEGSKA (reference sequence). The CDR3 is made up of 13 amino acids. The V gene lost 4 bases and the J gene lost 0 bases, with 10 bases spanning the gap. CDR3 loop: CSAILTGSYEQYF. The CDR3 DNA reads TGCAGTGCTATCCTGACAGGCTCCTACGAGCAGTACTTC.

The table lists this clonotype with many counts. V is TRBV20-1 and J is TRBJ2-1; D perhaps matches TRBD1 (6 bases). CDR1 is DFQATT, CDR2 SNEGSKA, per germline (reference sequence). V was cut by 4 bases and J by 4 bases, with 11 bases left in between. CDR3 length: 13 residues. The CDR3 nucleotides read TGCAGTGCTATACCCAGGGGTTACAATGAGCAGTTCTTC. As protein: CSAIPRGYNEQFF.

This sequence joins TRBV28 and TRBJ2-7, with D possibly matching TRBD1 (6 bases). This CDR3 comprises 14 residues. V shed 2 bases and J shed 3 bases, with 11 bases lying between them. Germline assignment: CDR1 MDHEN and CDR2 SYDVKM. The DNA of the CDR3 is TGTGCCAGCAGTTTAAGGCACAGGGTCTACGAGCAGTACTTC. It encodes CASSLRHRVYEQYF.

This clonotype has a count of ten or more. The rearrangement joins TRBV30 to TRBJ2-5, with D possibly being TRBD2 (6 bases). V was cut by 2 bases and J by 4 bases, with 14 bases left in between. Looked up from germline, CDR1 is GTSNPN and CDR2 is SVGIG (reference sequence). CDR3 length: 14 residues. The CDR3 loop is CAWSSGEGGETQYF. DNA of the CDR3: TGTGCCTGGAGTTCAGGAGAGGGAGGAGAGACCCAGTACTTC.

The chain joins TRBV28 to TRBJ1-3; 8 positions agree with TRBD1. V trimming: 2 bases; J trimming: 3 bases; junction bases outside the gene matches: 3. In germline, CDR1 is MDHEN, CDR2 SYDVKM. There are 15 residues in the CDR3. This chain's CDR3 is CASSLPGGYGNTIYF. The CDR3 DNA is TGTGCCAGCAGTTTACCAGGGGGCTATGGAAACACCATATATTTT.

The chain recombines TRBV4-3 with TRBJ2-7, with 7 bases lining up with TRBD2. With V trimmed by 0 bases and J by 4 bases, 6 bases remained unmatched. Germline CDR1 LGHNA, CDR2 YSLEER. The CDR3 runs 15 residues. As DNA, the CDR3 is TGCGCCAGCAGCCAAGATCCAGCGGGACCATACGAGCAGTACTTC. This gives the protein CASSQDPAGPYEQYF.

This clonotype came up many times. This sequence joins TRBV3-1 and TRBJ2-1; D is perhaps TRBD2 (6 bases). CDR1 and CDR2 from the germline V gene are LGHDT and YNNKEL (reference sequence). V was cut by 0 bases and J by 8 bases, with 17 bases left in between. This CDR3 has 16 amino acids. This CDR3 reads CASSQDWSGVAHEQFF. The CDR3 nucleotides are TGTGCCAGCAGCCAAGATTGGTCGGGAGTGGCGCATGAGCAGTTCTTC.

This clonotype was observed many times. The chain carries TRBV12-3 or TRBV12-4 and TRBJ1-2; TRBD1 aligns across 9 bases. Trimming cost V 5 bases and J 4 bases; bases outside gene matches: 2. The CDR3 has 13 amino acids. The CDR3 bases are TGTGCCAGCAGTCCGGACAGGGGCTATGGCTACACCTTC. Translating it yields CASSPDRGYGYTF.

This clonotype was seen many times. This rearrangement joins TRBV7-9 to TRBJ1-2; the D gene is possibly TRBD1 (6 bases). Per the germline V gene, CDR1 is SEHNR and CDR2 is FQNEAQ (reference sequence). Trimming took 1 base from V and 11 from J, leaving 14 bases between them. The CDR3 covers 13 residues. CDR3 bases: TGTGCCAGCAGCTTAGATACAGGGTTGGCGTACACCTTC. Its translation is CASSLDTGLAYTF.

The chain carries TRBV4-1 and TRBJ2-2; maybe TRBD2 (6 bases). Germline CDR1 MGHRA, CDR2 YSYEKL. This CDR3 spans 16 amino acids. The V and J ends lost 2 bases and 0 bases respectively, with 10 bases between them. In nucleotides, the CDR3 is TGCGCCAGCAGCCAATTGCCGGGGGCGAACACCGGGGAGCTGTTTTTT. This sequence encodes CASSQLPGANTGELFF.

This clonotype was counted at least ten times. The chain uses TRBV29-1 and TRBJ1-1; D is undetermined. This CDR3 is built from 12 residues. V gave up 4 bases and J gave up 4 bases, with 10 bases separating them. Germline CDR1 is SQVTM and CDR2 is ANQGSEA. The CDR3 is CSVGGRGTEAFF. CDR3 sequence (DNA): TGCAGCGTTGGCGGGCGAGGCACTGAAGCTTTCTTT.

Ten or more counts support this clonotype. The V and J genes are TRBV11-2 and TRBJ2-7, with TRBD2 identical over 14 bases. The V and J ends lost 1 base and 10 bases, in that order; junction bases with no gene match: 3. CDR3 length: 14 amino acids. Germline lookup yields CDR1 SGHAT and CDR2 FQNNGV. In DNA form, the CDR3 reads TGTGCCAGCAGCTTAGGGACTAGCGGGAGGCGACAGTACTTC. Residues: CASSLGTSGRRQYF.

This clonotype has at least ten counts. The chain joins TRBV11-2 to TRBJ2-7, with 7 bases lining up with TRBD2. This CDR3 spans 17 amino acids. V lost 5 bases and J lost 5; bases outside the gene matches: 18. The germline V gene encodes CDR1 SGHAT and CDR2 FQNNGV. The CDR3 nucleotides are TGTGCCAGCAGCCGAAAGGTGGTCGGGAGGATTGTGGACGAGCAGTACTTC. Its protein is CASSRKVVGRIVDEQYF.

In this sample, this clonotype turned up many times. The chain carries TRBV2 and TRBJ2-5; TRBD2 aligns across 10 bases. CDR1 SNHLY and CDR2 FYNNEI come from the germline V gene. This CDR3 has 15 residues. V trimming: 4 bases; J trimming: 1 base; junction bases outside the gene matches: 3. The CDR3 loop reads CASSGGTSVQETQYF. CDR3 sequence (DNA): TGTGCCAGCAGTGGGGGGACTAGCGTCCAAGAGACCCAGTACTTC.

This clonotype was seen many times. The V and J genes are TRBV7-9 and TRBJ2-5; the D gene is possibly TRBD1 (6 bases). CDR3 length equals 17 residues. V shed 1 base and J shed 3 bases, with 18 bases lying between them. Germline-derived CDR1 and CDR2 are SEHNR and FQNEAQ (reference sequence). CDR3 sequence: CASSLGFSRGGEETQYF. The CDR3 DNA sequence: TGTGCCAGCAGCTTAGGGTTCAGTCGAGGGGGAGAAGAGACCCAGTACTTC.

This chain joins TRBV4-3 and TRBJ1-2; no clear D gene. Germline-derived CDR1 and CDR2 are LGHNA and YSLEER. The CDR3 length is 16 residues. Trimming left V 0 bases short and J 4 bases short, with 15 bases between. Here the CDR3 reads CASSQDRSGWPYGYTF. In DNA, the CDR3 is TGCGCCAGCAGCCAAGATCGGTCGGGATGGCCCTATGGCTACACCTTC.

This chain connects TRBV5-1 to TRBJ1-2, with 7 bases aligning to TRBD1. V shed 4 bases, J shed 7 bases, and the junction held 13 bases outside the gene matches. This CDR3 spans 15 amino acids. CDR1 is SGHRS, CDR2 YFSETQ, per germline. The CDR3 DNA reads TGCGCCAGCAGCCCTGACCTAGACAGGGCGAGTGGCTACACCTTC. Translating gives CASSPDLDRASGYTF.

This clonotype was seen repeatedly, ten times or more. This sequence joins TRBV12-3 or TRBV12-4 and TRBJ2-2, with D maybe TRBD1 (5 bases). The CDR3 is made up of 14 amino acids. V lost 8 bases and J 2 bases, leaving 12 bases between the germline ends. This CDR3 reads CASRRQGNTGELFF. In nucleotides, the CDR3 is TGTGCCAGCCGCAGGCAGGGAAACACCGGGGAGCTGTTTTTT.

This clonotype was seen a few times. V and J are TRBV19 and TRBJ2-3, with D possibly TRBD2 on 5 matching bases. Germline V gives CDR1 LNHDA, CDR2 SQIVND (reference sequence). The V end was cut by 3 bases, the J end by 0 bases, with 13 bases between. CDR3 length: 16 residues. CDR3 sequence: CASSIVGESSTDTQYF. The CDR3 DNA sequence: TGTGCCAGTAGTATCGTGGGAGAATCGAGCACAGATACGCAGTATTTT.

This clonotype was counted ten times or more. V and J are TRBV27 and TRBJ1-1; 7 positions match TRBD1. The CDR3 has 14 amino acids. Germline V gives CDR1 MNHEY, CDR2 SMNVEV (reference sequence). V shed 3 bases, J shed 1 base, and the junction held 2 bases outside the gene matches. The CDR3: CASSFRQGNTEAFF. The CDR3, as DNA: TGTGCCAGCAGTTTTCGACAGGGGAACACTGAAGCTTTCTTT.

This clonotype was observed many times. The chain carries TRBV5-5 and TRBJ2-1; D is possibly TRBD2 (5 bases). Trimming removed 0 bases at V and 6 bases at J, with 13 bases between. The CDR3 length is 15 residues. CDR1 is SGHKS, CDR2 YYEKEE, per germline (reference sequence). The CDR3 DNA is TGTGCCAGCAGCTTGGATTGGCTAGCTAGCAATGAGCAGTTCTTC. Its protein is CASSLDWLASNEQFF.

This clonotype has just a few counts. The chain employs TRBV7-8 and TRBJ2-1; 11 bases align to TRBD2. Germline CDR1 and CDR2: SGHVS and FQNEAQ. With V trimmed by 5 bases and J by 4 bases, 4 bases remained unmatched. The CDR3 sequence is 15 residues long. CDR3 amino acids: CASSVTSGAYNEQFF. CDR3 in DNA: TGTGCCAGCAGCGTGACTAGCGGGGCTTACAATGAGCAGTTCTTC.